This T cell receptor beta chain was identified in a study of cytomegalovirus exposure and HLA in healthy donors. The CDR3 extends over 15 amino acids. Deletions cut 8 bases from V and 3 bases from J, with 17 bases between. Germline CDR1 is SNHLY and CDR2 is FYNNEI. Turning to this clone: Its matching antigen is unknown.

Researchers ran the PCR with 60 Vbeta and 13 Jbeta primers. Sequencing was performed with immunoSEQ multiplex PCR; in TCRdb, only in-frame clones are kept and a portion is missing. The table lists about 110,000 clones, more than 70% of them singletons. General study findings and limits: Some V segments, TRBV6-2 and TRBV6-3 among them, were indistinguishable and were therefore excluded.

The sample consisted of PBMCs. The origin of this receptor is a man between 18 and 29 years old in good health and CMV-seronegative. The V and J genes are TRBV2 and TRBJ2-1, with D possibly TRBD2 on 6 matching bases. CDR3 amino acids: CASARASVVYNEQFF. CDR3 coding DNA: TGTGCCAGCGCCAGGGCTAGCGTGGTCTACAATGAGCAGTTCTTC.